These 21 T cell receptor beta chains originate from one sample sequenced in a study of T-cell memory formation after mild COVID-19. TCRdb analysed the 5' RACE reads with MiXCR anew, one entry per CDR3 protein. The data contain roughly 580,000 distinct CDR3 sequences, under 20% of them singletons. The sample taken for sequencing was PBMCs or a T cell subset sorted from them (not recorded which). These receptor sequences come from an adult woman who had mild COVID-19 (a few samples of this study predate the infection). Cell type and time point are not known.

The chain joins TRBV5-1 to TRBJ2-7; weak D call: TRBD1 (5 bases). The V and J ends lost 0 bases and 0 bases respectively, with 13 bases between them. This CDR3 contains 16 residues. The germline V gene encodes CDR1 SGHRS and CDR2 YFSETQ. The CDR3 DNA is TGCGCCAGCAGCTTGGCCGGCAGGGTGAGCTCCTACGAGCAGTACTTC. Translation gives CASSLAGRVSSYEQYF. Variable domain in full (rest from reference TRBV5-1 and TRBJ2-7): KAGVTQTPRYLIKTRGQQVTLSCSPISGHRSVSWYQQTPGQGLQFLFEYFSETQRNKGNFPGRFSGRQFSNSRSEMNVSTLELGDSALYLCASSLAGRVSSYEQYFGPGTRLTVT.

This clonotype was observed a few times. The chain joins TRBV5-6 to TRBJ2-1; perhaps TRBD1 as D (6 bases). Trimming left V 0 bases short and J 15 bases short, with 19 bases between. The germline V gene encodes CDR1 SGHDT and CDR2 YYEEEE. The CDR3 spans 14 residues. The CDR3 nucleotides are TGTGCCAGCAGCTTGGAAAGGGGTATACAGGGACCGTTCTTC. Translating it yields CASSLERGIQGPFF.

This clonotype was counted ten times or more. This chain connects TRBV6-5 to TRBJ2-5; D gene unclear. The CDR3 has 14 residues. Trimming took off 6 bases at V and 1 base at J, with 12 bases between the two ends. In germline, CDR1 is MNHEY, CDR2 SVGAGI. CDR3 region: CASSGGRIQETQYF. CDR3 sequence (DNA): TGTGCCAGCAGCGGCGGACGGATCCAAGAGACCCAGTACTTC.

The table lists this clonotype with a few counts. This chain joins TRBV20-1 and TRBJ1-1, with 7 bases fitting TRBD1. The CDR3 contains 14 residues. Germline V gene data show CDR1 as DFQATT and CDR2 as SNEGSKA (reference sequence). Losses at the gene ends were 5 bases for V and 3 bases for J; bases not matched to a gene: 9. CDR3 nucleotides: TGCAGTGCTTTCACTTACAGGGGATACACTGAAGCTTTCTTT. Residues: CSAFTYRGYTEAFF.

This clonotype has only a few counts. This chain uses TRBV3-1 with TRBJ1-3; no reliable D call. Germline V gives CDR1 LGHDT, CDR2 YNNKEL (reference sequence). V lost 4 bases and J lost 0, with 19 bases in between. The CDR3 runs 18 residues. CDR3 DNA sequence: TGTGCCAGCAGCCGGGCGGATTCCGCGACGCTCTCTGGAAACACCATATATTTT. Its translation: CASSRADSATLSGNTIYF.

This clonotype came up a few times. This sequence joins TRBV29-1 and TRBJ2-5; TRBD2 agrees at 8 bases. The V gene's germline CDR1 is SQVTM and CDR2 ANQGSEA. V gave up 2 bases and J gave up 5 bases; unmatched junction bases: 7. The CDR3 is 14 residues long. DNA for the CDR3: TGCAGCGTTGAAAGGGTTACGGGAGGGGAGACCCAGTACTTC. Translated: CSVERVTGGETQYF.

J is TRBJ1-1 and V is TRBV7-6; D is perhaps TRBD1 (6 bases). The ends were cut back, 2 bases at V and 1 base at J, with 11 bases in the middle. CDR3 length equals 15 residues. CDR1 and CDR2 from the germline V gene are SGHVS and FNYEAQ. The CDR3 sequence is CASSLRGAQNTEAFF. The CDR3 nucleotides are TGTGCCAGCAGCTTACGGGGGGCTCAGAACACTGAAGCTTTCTTT.

This clonotype showed up just a few times. The chain uses TRBV6-6 and TRBJ2-1; either TRBD1 or TRBD2 may fit D (5 bases each). The CDR3 sequence is 15 residues long. Germline V gene lookup returns CDR1 MNHNY and CDR2 SVGAGI (reference sequence). The V gene lost 6 bases and the J gene lost 0 bases, with 12 bases spanning the gap. The CDR3 DNA reads TGTGCCAGCAGCAGTCGGGGCAGCTCCTACAATGAGCAGTTCTTC. Translated, it gives CASSSRGSSYNEQFF.

The genes are TRBV2 and TRBJ1-2, with a tentative D call TRBD1 (6 bases). The length of the CDR3 is 14 residues. Germline V lookup: CDR1 SNHLY, CDR2 FYNNEI. The ends were cut back, 1 base at V and 4 bases at J, with 10 bases in the middle. CDR3 coding DNA: TGTGCCAGCAGTGAAGGGGGGGGCATCTATGGCTACACCTTC. Translated: CASSEGGGIYGYTF. Full variable domain (rest looked up from reference TRBV2 and TRBJ1-2): EPEVTQTPSHQVTQMGQEVILRCVPISNHLYFYWYRQILGQKVEFLVSFYNNEISEKSEIFDDQFSVERPDGSNFTLKIRSTKLEDSAMYFCASSEGGGIYGYTFGSGTRLTVV.

This clonotype was observed a few times. This chain connects TRBV12-3 or TRBV12-4 to TRBJ2-3; 7 bases map to TRBD2. Unmatched junction bases numbered 7, after V lost 1 base and J lost 3 bases. This CDR3 spans 16 amino acids. CDR3: CASSLGGGVMTDTQYF. CDR3 nucleotide sequence: TGTGCCAGCAGTTTAGGGGGAGGGGTGATGACAGATACGCAGTATTTT.

The table lists this clonotype with a few counts. J is TRBJ1-1 and V is TRBV5-1; 7 positions agree with TRBD1. The V gene's germline CDR1 is SGHRS and CDR2 YFSETQ. The CDR3 consists of 15 residues. With 0 bases clipped from V and 5 bases from J, the junction kept 7 bases outside the gene matches. DNA of the CDR3: TGCGCCAGCAGCTTGGGTGGGACAGACACGACTGAAGCTTTCTTT. Translated: CASSLGGTDTTEAFF. The variable domain in full, with the rest retrieved from reference TRBV5-1 and TRBJ1-1, is KAGVTQTPRYLIKTRGQQVTLSCSPISGHRSVSWYQQTPGQGLQFLFEYFSETQRNKGNFPGRFSGRQFSNSRSEMNVSTLELGDSALYLCASSLGGTDTTEAFFGQGTRLTVV.

A single count supports this clonotype. This chain links TRBV27 with TRBJ2-7, with TRBD2 matching 8 bases. J lost 3 bases, V lost 4 bases, and 5 bases had no gene match. Germline V gene lookup returns CDR1 MNHEY and CDR2 SMNVEV (reference sequence). This CDR3 has 14 amino acids. CDR3 residues: CASSYGGGNYEQYF. For the CDR3, the DNA is TGTGCCAGCAGTTACGGGGGGGGGAACTACGAGCAGTACTTC.

J is TRBJ2-2 and V is TRBV7-9; unclear D gene. The V gene lost 8 bases and the J gene lost 7 bases, with 17 bases spanning the gap. Per germline, CDR1 SEHNR and CDR2 FQNEAQ (reference sequence). This CDR3 comprises 14 residues. The CDR3: CASRLISLSGELFF. CDR3 DNA: TGTGCCAGCCGACTCATCTCATTGAGCGGGGAGCTGTTTTTT.

V usage is TRBV5-4 and J usage is TRBJ2-1, with a weak D call TRBD2 (5 bases). The CDR3 contains 17 residues. The ends were cut back, 0 bases at V and 0 bases at J, with 13 bases in the middle. The germline V gene encodes CDR1 SGHNT and CDR2 YYREEE (reference sequence). CDR3 sequence reads: CASSLALSGNSYNEQFF. In DNA form, the CDR3 reads TGTGCCAGCAGCTTGGCCCTTTCGGGGAACTCCTACAATGAGCAGTTCTTC.

This clonotype was observed a handful of times. This chain joins TRBV2 and TRBJ1-6; D uncertain. V lost 7 bases and J 7 bases, leaving 14 bases between the germline ends. Germline V gene sequence: CDR1 SNHLY, CDR2 FYNNEI. The CDR3 is made up of 14 amino acids. CDR3 residues: CASMEGVGNSPLHF. CDR3 sequence (DNA): TGTGCCAGCATGGAGGGCGTAGGGAATTCACCCCTCCACTTT.

The chain couples TRBV4-2 to TRBJ2-7, with 8 bases that match TRBD2. The CDR3 sequence is 16 residues long. Germline assignment: CDR1 LGHNA and CDR2 YNFKEQ. V shed 3 bases and J 2 bases; nucleotides not matched to a gene: 9. CDR3 sequence reads: CASSHDLAGSAYEQYF. The CDR3 DNA reads as TGTGCCAGCAGCCACGATCTAGCGGGTTCGGCCTACGAGCAGTACTTC.

This clonotype showed up just a few times. J is TRBJ2-1 and V is TRBV13; 14 bases are shared with TRBD2. The germline V gene encodes CDR1 PRHDT and CDR2 FYEKMQ (reference sequence). The CDR3 has 16 amino acids. Trimming removed 5 bases from V and 6 bases from J; junction bases left unmatched: 6. The CDR3 DNA is TGTGCCAGCAGCGGACCGGGACTAGCGGGAGCCAATGAGCAGTTCTTC. Amino acid sequence: CASSGPGLAGANEQFF.

This clonotype was seen more than once but under ten times. The chain carries TRBV7-2 and TRBJ2-1; 13 bases match TRBD2. Germline lookup yields CDR1 SGHTA and CDR2 FQGNSA. This CDR3 has 15 residues. The V segment lost 7 bases and the J segment 3 bases; nucleotides outside the gene matches: 3. CDR3 in amino acids: CASNRLAGGYNEQFF. CDR3 bases: TGTGCCAGCAATAGACTAGCGGGAGGCTACAATGAGCAGTTCTTC.

Turning to this clonotype: At one of its ends the junction is not consistent with the germline gene, which may arise from a read error. The rearrangement uses TRBV20-1 and TRBJ2-5, with 7 positions matching TRBD2. The CDR3 extends over 16 amino acids. The germline V gene has CDR1 DFQATT and CDR2 SNEGSKA (reference sequence). The CDR3 sequence is CSARGSGLAAQETQYF. CDR3 nucleotides: TGCAGTGCCAGAGGTAGTGGCCTAGCGGCTCAAGAGACCCAGTACTTC.

This clonotype was counted ten times or more. The chain links TRBV7-9 to TRBJ2-7; 9 nucleotides match TRBD1. The CDR3 totals 14 residues. J lost 4 bases, V lost 5 bases, and 6 bases had no gene match. Per germline, CDR1 SEHNR and CDR2 FQNEAQ (reference sequence). For the CDR3, the DNA is TGTGCCAGCAGCCCCCGGACAGGGGTATACGAGCAGTACTTC. Its protein is CASSPRTGVYEQYF.

The chain carries TRBV21-1 and TRBJ2-1; no DNA check was done on the table's D call, TRBD2. TRBV21-1 corresponds to a pseudogene. The CDR3 spans 17 residues. Written as DNA, the CDR3 is TGTGCCAGCAGCTTCTCAAGAGTCCGGGAGCGCTACAATGAGCAGTTCTTC. It is translated as CASSFSRVRERYNEQFF.